This TCR beta chain came from a study of radiation and T cells in renal cell carcinoma. Note on this clone: Its antigen is not known.

Deletions cut 2 bases from V and 0 bases from J, with 7 bases between. Germline V CDR1 and CDR2: MDHEN, SYDVKM. This CDR3 has 15 amino acids. Study-wide points: In blood, top tumor clones expanded by 2 weeks, shrinking by 4. Pretreatment tumor biopsies were lacking, so baseline clonotypes are unknown.

TCRdb's copy holds only in-frame clones and misses some; the assay was immunoSEQ multiplex PCR. Of just over 95,000 clones detected, about 79% appear once; the ten largest clones hold 7.2%. Time point defined: blood 4 weeks post-SBRT, at nephrectomy. Treatment: 15 Gy SBRT to primary tumor, nephrectomy 4 weeks later. Nephrectomy followed 15 Gy stereotactic body radiation by 4 weeks. The chain joins TRBV28 to TRBJ1-4; D is uncertain. The sequence was collected from a man between 60 and 70 years old with renal cell carcinoma. This specimen was blood, taken from a patient whose treatment included radiotherapy and nephrectomy. The CDR3 reads CASSLGIATNEKLFF. Here the CDR3 DNA reads TGTGCCAGCAGTTTAGGGATTGCAACTAATGAAAAACTGTTTTTT.